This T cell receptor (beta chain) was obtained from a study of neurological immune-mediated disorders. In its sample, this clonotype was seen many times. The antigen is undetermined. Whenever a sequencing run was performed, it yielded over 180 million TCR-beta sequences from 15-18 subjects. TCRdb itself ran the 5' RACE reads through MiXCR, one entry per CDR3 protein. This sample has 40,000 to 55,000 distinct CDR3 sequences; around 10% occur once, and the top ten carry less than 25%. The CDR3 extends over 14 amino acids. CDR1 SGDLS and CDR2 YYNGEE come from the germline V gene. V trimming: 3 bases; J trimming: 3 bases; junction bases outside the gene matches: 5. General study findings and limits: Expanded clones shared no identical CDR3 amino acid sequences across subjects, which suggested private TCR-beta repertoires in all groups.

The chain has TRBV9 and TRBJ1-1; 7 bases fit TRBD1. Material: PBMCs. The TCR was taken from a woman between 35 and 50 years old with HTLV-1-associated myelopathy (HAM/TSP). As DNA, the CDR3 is TGTGCCAGCAGCGCCAGACAGGGTGACACTGAAGCTTTCTTT. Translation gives CASSARQGDTEAFF. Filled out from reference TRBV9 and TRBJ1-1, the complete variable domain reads DSGVTQTPKHLITATGQRVTLRCSPRSGDLSVYWYQQSLDQGLQFLIQYYNGEERAKGNILERFSAQQFPDLHSELNLSSLELGDSALYFCASSARQGDTEAFFGQGTRLTVV.